The clone carrying this T cell receptor (beta chain) was detected ten times or more. Its antigen remains unidentified. Unique molecular identifier tags were affixed to discrete cDNA molecules. A single record per CDR3 protein comes from TCRdb applying MiXCR to the 5' RACE reads. The sample has some 27,000 distinct CDR3 sequences; approximately 4.6% are singletons. These data are taken from a study of early T cells in non-severe SARS-CoV-2 infection. Overall study: Unsorted whole-blood RNA was sequenced in bulk, leaving chains unpaired. Regarding the study as a whole: Private and CD4 specificities were missed by VDJdb matching, skewed to anti-spike CD8.

V was pared by 0 bases and J by 6 bases, with 6 bases between. The length of the CDR3 is 13 residues. In germline, CDR1 is SGHDN, CDR2 FVKESK. Material: whole blood. The chain joins TRBV14 to TRBJ2-1; D unclear. This clonotype was obtained from an adult who was a healthcare worker with PCR-confirmed SARS-CoV-2 infection or an uninfected control (not recorded which). CDR3 residues: CASSQDFGNEQFF. The CDR3 DNA sequence: TGTGCCAGCAGCCAAGATTTTGGCAATGAGCAGTTCTTC.